This entry describes one T cell receptor beta chain. Its antigen is unidentified. Study-wide results and caveats: The larger-cohort validation was restricted to a single TCR beta V-J rearrangement rather than whole repertoires.

Constant-region reverse primers amplified full-length variable regions, followed by semi-nested Nested Universal Primer A PCR. TCRdb reprocessed the 5' RACE reads with MiXCR, giving one entry per CDR3 protein. The sample yields tens of thousands of distinct CDR3 sequences, 28% seen once. Germline V lookup: CDR1 MGHRA, CDR2 YSYEKL. The CDR3 totals 15 residues. V lost 0 bases and J 7 bases, leaving 13 bases between the germline ends. This clonotype was obtained from a female donor with breast cancer. The chain links TRBV4-1 to TRBJ1-3; weak D call: TRBD1 (6 bases). Sequencing was carried out using tumor-infiltrating memory CD4+ T cells sorted from the breast tumor. Subset described: memory CD4+ T cells, CD4+CD45RO+CD25-. The CDR3 is CASSQDLDRMNTIYF. CDR3 nucleotide sequence: TGCGCCAGCAGCCAAGATCTCGACAGGATGAACACCATATATTTT.